This T cell receptor (beta chain) was observed in a study of spatial heterogeneity in lung cancer. The time point: sample taken at primary tumor resection. The study sequenced unsorted whole RNA from tumor, nontumor lung or frozen PBMC. This clonotype was seen ten or more times. This CDR3 contains 14 residues. Germline V gene lookup returns CDR1 SQVTM and CDR2 ANQGSEA. Trimming removed 7 bases from V and 1 base from J, with 16 bases in between. TCRdb re-called the 5' RACE reads through MiXCR, storing one row per CDR3 protein. The data show about 41,000 distinct CDR3 sequences, 10% to 15% seen once. The chain links TRBV29-1 to TRBJ1-1; D call uncertain. The clonotype was recovered from a female donor with early-stage non-small cell lung cancer. The specimen was PBMCs, collected at surgery. The CDR3 is CSARGRTTNTEAFF. In DNA, the CDR3 is TGCAGCGCCCGCGGGCGGACGACGAACACTGAAGCTTTCTTT.